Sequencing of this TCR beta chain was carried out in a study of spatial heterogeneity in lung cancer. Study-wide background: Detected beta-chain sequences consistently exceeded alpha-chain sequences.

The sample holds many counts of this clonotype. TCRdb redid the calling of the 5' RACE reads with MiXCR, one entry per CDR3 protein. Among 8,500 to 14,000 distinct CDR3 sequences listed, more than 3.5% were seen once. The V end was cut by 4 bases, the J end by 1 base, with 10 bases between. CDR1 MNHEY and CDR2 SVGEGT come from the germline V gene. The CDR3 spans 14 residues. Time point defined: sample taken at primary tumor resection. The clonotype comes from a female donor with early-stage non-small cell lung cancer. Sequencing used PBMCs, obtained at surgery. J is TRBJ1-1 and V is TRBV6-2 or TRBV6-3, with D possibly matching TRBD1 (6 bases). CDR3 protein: CASSFKGQNTEAFF. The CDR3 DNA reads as TGTGCCAGCAGTTTCAAGGGACAGAACACTGAAGCTTTCTTT.